The 21 T cell receptor beta chains reported below all come from one sample, sequenced in a study of shared clonotypes between healthy human individuals. Libraries were prepared by immunoSEQ multiplex PCR; TCRdb keeps only in-frame clonotypes and omits some of them. The data show fewer than 1.4 million clones, 78% seen once. The sequenced sample was memory CD4+ T cells from PBMCs. Specified subset: CD45RA-negative fraction. The receptor source for this set is a man younger than 35 in good health. Some clones in this sample may be carry-over from other donors' samples.

Points on this clone: Distinct nucleotide sequences in the sample also encode this CDR3. The V gene is TRBV11-2, the J gene TRBJ1-2; maybe TRBD1 (5 bases). This CDR3 spans 12 amino acids. The ends were cut back, 2 bases at V and 7 bases at J, with 8 bases in the middle. CDR1 is SGHAT, CDR2 FQNNGV, per germline. The CDR3 DNA sequence: TGTGCCAGCAGCTTATTAGGGGCTGGCTACACCTTC. This gives the protein CASSLLGAGYTF.

This chain links TRBV28 with TRBJ1-5, with D possibly matching TRBD1 (6 bases). The CDR3 has 16 residues. In germline, CDR1 is MDHEN, CDR2 SYDVKM. V was trimmed by 5 bases and J by 0 bases, leaving 14 bases between them. The DNA for the CDR3 is TGTGCCAGCAGTCCAGTGGGGGCCCCTAGCAATCAGCCCCAGCATTTT. Protein sequence: CASSPVGAPSNQPQHF.

This chain links TRBV5-4 with TRBJ2-1; D perhaps matches TRBD2 (6 bases). The ends were cut back, 4 bases at V and 5 bases at J, with 19 bases in the middle. CDR1 is SGHNT and CDR2 is YYREEE in the germline V gene (reference sequence). The CDR3 covers 16 residues. CDR3 coding DNA: TGTGCCAGCAGCGGACCGCCGGCGGAGGGTAACAATGAGCAGTTCTTC. Translated, it gives CASSGPPAEGNNEQFF. Using reference TRBV5-4 and TRBJ2-1 for the parts outside the CDR3, the full variable domain is ETGVTQSPTHLIKTRGQQVTLRCSSQSGHNTVSWYQQALGQGPQFIFQYYREEENGRGNFPPRFSGLQFPNYSSELNVNALELDDSALYLCASSGPPAEGNNEQFFGPGTRLTVL.

The chain employs TRBV7-9 and TRBJ2-4, with D unclear. V lost 1 base and J 7 bases, leaving 11 bases between the germline ends. The CDR3 is 14 amino acids. The germline V gene has CDR1 SEHNR and CDR2 FQNEAQ (reference sequence). The CDR3 loop is CASSLGVYENIQYF. As DNA, the CDR3 is TGTGCCAGCAGCTTAGGGGTATATGAGAACATTCAGTACTTC.

This rearrangement joins TRBV7-2 to TRBJ2-7; TRBD1 or TRBD2 may be the D gene (5 bases each). The length of the CDR3 is 14 residues. CDR1 and CDR2 (germline): SGHTA, FQGNSA. V gave up 5 bases and J gave up 7 bases, with 18 bases separating them. The CDR3 loop is CASSPGGGAIEQYF. CDR3 in DNA: TGTGCCAGCAGCCCGGGTGGGGGAGCGATTGAGCAGTACTTC.

The CDR3 reads CASSSTSVPYNEQFF. The DNA for the CDR3 is TGTGCCAGCAGCAGTACTAGCGTCCCCTACAATGAGCAGTTCTTC. The rearrangement joins TRBV28 to TRBJ2-1; 7 nucleotides agree with TRBD2. The CDR3 consists of 15 residues. After removal of 6 bases from V and 2 bases from J, the junction contained 7 bases not matched to a gene. Germline CDR1 is MDHEN and CDR2 is SYDVKM.

V gene TRBV5-1 combines with J gene TRBJ2-7; 8 bases line up with TRBD2. Per the germline V gene, CDR1 is SGHRS and CDR2 is YFSETQ. V shed 7 bases and J 3 bases; nucleotides not matched to a gene: 9. This CDR3 has 14 residues. This CDR3 reads CASQLSSGLYEQYF. For the CDR3, the DNA is TGCGCCAGCCAACTTTCTAGCGGGCTCTACGAGCAGTACTTC.

V usage is TRBV7-8 and J usage is TRBJ1-3, with D maybe TRBD1 (5 bases). This CDR3 contains 14 residues. Germline V gives CDR1 SGHVS, CDR2 FQNEAQ. Trimming took off 1 base at V and 8 bases at J, with 12 bases between the two ends. The CDR3 is CASSLGGPPDTIYF. The DNA of the CDR3 is TGTGCCAGCAGCTTAGGGGGACCTCCGGACACCATATATTTT.

J is TRBJ2-6 and V is TRBV28, with TRBD2 as a possible D gene (5 bases). With 3 bases removed from V and 0 bases from J, the gap between germline ends came to 9 bases. CDR3 length: 16 amino acids. The V gene's germline CDR1 is MDHEN and CDR2 SYDVKM. CDR3 in amino acids: CASSLFRDSGANVLTF. CDR3 in DNA: TGTGCCAGCAGTTTGTTTCGGGACTCTGGGGCCAACGTCCTGACTTTC.

This chain uses TRBV9 with TRBJ2-7, with D possibly being TRBD2 (6 bases). V was pared by 1 base and J by 0 bases, with 8 bases between. The CDR3 consists of 14 residues. Germline V lookup: CDR1 SGDLS, CDR2 YYNGEE. The CDR3 region is CASSVRETSYEQYF. CDR3 coding DNA: TGTGCCAGCAGCGTACGGGAGACCTCCTACGAGCAGTACTTC.

The rearrangement links TRBV7-8 to TRBJ2-1; D gene ambiguous. This CDR3 is 16 amino acids long. V was shortened by 0 bases and J by 8 bases, with 17 bases between the two germline ends. Germline V gives CDR1 SGHVS, CDR2 FQNEAQ. This CDR3 is CASSLAATKVIDEQFF. CDR3 nucleotides: TGTGCCAGCAGCTTAGCGGCCACTAAAGTCATCGATGAGCAGTTCTTC.

This chain connects TRBV29-1 to TRBJ1-2; TRBD1 matches 7 bases. CDR3 length: 11 residues. The V gene's germline CDR1 is SQVTM and CDR2 ANQGSEA. V dropped 5 bases and J dropped 6; count of bases not matched to a gene: 3. CDR3 residues: CSVTGVDGYTF. The CDR3 DNA is TGCAGCGTTACAGGGGTGGATGGCTACACCTTC.

The chain joins TRBV5-1 to TRBJ1-3; D is ambiguous. Trimming cost V 1 base and J 4 bases, with 9 bases left between them. CDR3 length: 14 residues. Germline V gives CDR1 SGHRS, CDR2 YFSETQ. The CDR3 bases are TGCGCCAGCAGCTTGATCGGGGAAGGAAACACCATATATTTT. Protein sequence: CASSLIGEGNTIYF.

The rearrangement uses TRBV4-1 and TRBJ2-7; TRBD1 matches at 11 bases. In germline, CDR1 is MGHRA, CDR2 YSYEKL. The CDR3 length is 15 residues. Trimming at V came to 4 bases and at J to 4 bases, leaving 6 bases not matched to a gene. CDR3 bases: TGCGCCAGCAGCCCAGCCGGGACAGGGGGATACGAGCAGTACTTC. It codes for CASSPAGTGGYEQYF.

About this clone itself: In the same sample, other DNA sequences code for this CDR3. V usage is TRBV19 and J usage is TRBJ2-2; D is unresolved. Germline V gives CDR1 LNHDA, CDR2 SQIVND (reference sequence). This CDR3 spans 12 amino acids. Trimming took off 3 bases at V and 5 bases at J, with 4 bases between the two ends. In nucleotides, the CDR3 is TGTGCCAGTAGTATTGGAACCGGGGAGCTGTTTTTT. This encodes CASSIGTGELFF.

This clone was found once. J is TRBJ2-7 and V is TRBV4-1; 10 bases match TRBD2. The J segment lost 6 bases and the V segment lost 1 base, leaving 6 bases of the junction unmatched. The CDR3 runs to 15 residues. From germline, CDR1 is MGHRA and CDR2 YSYEKL. CDR3 in DNA: TGCGCCAGCAGCCAAGGTCTAGCGGGAGCAGGCGAGCAGTACTTC. Protein: CASSQGLAGAGEQYF.

This clone appeared a single time. A far larger clone is only one base removed, so a read error is likely. Other DNA sequences from this sample encode an identical CDR3 as well. The rearrangement uses TRBV9 and TRBJ1-1; 8 positions agree with TRBD1. Germline V lookup: CDR1 SGDLS, CDR2 YYNGEE. This CDR3 comprises 15 residues. The CDR3, as DNA: TGTGCCAGCAGCGTAGACCCGACAGGGGACACTGAGGCTTTCTTT. It specifies CASSVDPTGDTEAFF.

The CDR3 spells CASSLLPAGELFF. The CDR3 DNA is TGTGCCAGCAGCCTCCTACCCGCCGGGGAGCTGTTTTTT. This chain links TRBV5-5 with TRBJ2-2; D is ambiguous. The CDR3 spans 13 residues. Trimming pared 4 bases from V and 6 bases from J, leaving 10 bases between. The germline V gene encodes CDR1 SGHKS and CDR2 YYEKEE (reference sequence). Combining the CDR3 with reference TRBV5-5 and TRBJ2-2 gives the whole variable domain DAGVTQSPTHLIKTRGQQVTLRCSPISGHKSVSWYQQVLGQGPQFIFQYYEKEERGRGNFPDRFSARQFPNYSSELNVNALLLGDSALYLCASSLLPAGELFFGEGSRLTVL.

The chain employs TRBV2 and TRBJ1-4; D call uncertain. Trimming cost V 0 bases and J 4 bases, with 12 bases left between them. Looked up from germline, CDR1 is SNHLY and CDR2 is FYNNEI. The CDR3 runs 16 residues. CDR3 region: CASSEARTPHNEKLFF. CDR3 nucleotides: TGTGCCAGCAGTGAAGCGCGTACACCGCATAATGAAAAACTGTTTTTT.

Notes on this clone: Germline and junction disagree at one end, which may indicate a read error. The CDR3 reads CASSEALPNGFGYTF. CDR3 nucleotide sequence: TGTGCCAGCAGCGAAGCCCTCCCAAACGGTTTTGGCTACACCTTC. V gene TRBV2 combines with J gene TRBJ1-2; the D is unclear. This CDR3 comprises 15 residues. Germline CDR1 SNHLY, CDR2 FYNNEI.

With regard to this clone: The sample holds other DNA sequences that translate to the same CDR3. V gene TRBV2 combines with J gene TRBJ2-7; no clear D gene. With 4 bases removed from V and 4 bases from J, the gap between germline ends came to 5 bases. Germline V gene sequence: CDR1 SNHLY, CDR2 FYNNEI. The CDR3 loop spans 11 amino acids. Written as DNA, the CDR3 is TGTGCCAGCAGTGGAACGTACGAGCAGTACTTC. Protein sequence: CASSGTYEQYF. The full variable domain, completed using reference TRBV2 and TRBJ2-7, is EPEVTQTPSHQVTQMGQEVILRCVPISNHLYFYWYRQILGQKVEFLVSFYNNEISEKSEIFDDQFSVERPDGSNFTLKIRSTKLEDSAMYFCASSGTYEQYFGPGTRLTVT.